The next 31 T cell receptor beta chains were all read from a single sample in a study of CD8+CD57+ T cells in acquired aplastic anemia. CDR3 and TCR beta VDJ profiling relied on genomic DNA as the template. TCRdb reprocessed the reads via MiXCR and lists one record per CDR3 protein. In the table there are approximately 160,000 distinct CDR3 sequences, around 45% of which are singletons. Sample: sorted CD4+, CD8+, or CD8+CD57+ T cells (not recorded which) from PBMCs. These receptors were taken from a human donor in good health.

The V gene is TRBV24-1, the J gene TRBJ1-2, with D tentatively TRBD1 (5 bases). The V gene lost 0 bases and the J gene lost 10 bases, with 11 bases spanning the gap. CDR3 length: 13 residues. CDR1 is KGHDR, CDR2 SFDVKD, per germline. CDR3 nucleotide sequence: TGTGCCACCAGTGATTTGGGGGCTAGTGTCTACACCTTC. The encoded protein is CATSDLGASVYTF.

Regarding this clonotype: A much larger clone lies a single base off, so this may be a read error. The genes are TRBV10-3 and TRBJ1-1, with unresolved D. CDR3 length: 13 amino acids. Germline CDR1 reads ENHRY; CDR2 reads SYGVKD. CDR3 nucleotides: TGTGCCATCGGGGAGCTCCTGAACGCTGAAGCTTTCTTT. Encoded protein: CAIGELLNAEAFF.

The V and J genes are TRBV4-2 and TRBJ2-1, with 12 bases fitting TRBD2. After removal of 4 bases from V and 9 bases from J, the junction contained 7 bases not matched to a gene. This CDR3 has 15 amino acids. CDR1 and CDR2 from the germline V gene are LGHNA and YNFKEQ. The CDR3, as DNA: TGTGCCAGCAGCCGGACTAGCGGGGCTCTGGGTGAGCAGTTCTTC. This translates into CASSRTSGALGEQFF.

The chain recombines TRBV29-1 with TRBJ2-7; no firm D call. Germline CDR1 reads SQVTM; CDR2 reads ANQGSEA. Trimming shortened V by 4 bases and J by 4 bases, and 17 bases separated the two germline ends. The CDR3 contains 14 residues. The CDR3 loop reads CSVVKQTIGYEQYF. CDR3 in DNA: TGCAGCGTTGTCAAACAGACGATCGGGTACGAGCAGTACTTC.

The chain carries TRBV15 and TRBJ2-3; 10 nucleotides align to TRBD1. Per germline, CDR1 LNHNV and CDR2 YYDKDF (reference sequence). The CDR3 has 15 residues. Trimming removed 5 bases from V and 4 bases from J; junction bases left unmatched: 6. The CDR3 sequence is CATSSTGGGPDTQYF. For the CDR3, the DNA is TGTGCCACCAGCTCGACAGGGGGCGGCCCAGATACGCAGTATTTT.

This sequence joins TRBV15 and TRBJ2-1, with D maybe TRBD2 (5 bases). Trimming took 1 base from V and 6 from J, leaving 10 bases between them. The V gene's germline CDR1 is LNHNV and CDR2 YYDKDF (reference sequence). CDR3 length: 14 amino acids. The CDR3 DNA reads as TGTGCCACCAGCAGAGTTGGGAGTATCAATGAGCAGTTCTTC. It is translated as CATSRVGSINEQFF.

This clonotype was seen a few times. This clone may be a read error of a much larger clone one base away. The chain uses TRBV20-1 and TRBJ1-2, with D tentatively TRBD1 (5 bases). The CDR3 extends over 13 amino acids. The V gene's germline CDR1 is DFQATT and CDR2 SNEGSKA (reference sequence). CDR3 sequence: CCARDPTPFGYTF. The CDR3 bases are TGCTGCGCCAGGGACCCTACGCCTTTTGGCTACACCTTC.

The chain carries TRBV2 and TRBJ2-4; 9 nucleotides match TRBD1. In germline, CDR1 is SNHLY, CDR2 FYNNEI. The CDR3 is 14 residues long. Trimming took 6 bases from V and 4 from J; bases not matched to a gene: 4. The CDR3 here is CASRPTGGKNIQYF. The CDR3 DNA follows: TGTGCCAGCAGGCCGACAGGGGGGAAAAACATTCAGTACTTC.

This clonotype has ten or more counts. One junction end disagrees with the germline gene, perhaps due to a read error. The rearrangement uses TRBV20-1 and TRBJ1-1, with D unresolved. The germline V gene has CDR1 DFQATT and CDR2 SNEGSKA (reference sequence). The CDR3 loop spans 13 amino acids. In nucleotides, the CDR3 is TGCAGTGCCAGAGGGTCCTGGGGCACTGAAGCTTTCTTT. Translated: CSARGSWGTEAFF.

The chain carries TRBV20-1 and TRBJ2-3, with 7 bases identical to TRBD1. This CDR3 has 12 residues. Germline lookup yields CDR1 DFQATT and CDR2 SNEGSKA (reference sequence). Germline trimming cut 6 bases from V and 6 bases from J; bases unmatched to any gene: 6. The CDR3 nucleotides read TGCAGTGCCACACAGGGGTGGGATACGCAGTATTTT. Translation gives CSATQGWDTQYF.

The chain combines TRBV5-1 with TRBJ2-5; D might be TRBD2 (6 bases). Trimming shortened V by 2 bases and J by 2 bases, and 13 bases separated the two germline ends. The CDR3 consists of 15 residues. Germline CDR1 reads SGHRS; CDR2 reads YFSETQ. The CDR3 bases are TGCGCCAGCAGCTTCAGAGCGGGCGCTCAAGAGACCCAGTACTTC. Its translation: CASSFRAGAQETQYF.

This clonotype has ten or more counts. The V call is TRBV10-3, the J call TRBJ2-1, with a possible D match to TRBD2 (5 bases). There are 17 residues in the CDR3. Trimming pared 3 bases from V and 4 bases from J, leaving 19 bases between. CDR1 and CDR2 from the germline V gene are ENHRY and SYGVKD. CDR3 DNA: TGTGCCATCAGTGACGGGATAGTTATACCCTTTTACAATGAGCAGTTCTTC. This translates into CAISDGIVIPFYNEQFF.

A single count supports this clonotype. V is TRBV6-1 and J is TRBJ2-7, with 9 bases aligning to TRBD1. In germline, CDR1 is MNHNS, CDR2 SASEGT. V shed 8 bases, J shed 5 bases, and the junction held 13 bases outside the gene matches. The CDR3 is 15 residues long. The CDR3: CASLLRDREIDEQYF. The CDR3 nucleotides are TGTGCCAGCCTCCTAAGGGACAGGGAAATTGACGAGCAGTACTTC.

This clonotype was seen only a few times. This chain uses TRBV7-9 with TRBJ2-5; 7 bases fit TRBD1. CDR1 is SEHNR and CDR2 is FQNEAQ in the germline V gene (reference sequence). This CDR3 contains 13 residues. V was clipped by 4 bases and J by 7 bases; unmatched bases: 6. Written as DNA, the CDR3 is TGTGCCAGCAGCTCCGGGACAGCGAGGACCCAGTACTTC. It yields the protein CASSSGTARTQYF.

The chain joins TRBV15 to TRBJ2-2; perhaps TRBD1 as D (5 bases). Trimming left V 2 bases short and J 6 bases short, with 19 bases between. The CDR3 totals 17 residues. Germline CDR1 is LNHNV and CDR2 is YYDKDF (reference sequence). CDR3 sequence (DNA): TGTGCCACCAGCAGACCTCAAGGGGTGAGGCCTTCCGGGGAGCTGTTTTTT. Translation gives CATSRPQGVRPSGELFF. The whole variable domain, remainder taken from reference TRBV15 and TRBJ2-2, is DAMVIQNPRYQVTQFGKPVTLSCSQTLNHNVMYWYQQKSSQAPKLLFHYYDKDFNNEADTPDNFQSRRPNTSFCFLDIRSPGLGDTAMYLCATSRPQGVRPSGELFFGEGSRLTVL.

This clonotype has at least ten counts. CDR3 nucleotide sequence: TGCAGTGCTTTAGCGGGGGACCAAGAGACCCAGTACTTC. Translation gives CSALAGDQETQYF. The J gene is TRBJ2-5, the V gene TRBV20-1; 9 nucleotides agree with TRBD2. The CDR3 spans 13 residues. Trimming at V came to 5 bases and at J to 0 bases, leaving 1 base not matched to a gene. Germline V gene sequence: CDR1 DFQATT, CDR2 SNEGSKA (reference sequence).

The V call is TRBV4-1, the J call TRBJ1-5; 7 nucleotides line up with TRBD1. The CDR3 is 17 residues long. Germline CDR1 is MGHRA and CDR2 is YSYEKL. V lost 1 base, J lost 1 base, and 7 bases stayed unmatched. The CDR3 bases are TGCGCCAGCAGCCAAGGGGTCAGGACAGGAAGCAATCAGCCCCAGCATTTT. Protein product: CASSQGVRTGSNQPQHF.

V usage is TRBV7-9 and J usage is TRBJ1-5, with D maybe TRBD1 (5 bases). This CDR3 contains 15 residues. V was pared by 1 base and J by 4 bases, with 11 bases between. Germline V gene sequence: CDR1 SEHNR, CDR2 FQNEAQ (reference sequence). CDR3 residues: CASSLERSGNQPQHF. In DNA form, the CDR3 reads TGTGCCAGCAGCTTAGAGAGGTCAGGGAATCAGCCCCAGCATTTT.

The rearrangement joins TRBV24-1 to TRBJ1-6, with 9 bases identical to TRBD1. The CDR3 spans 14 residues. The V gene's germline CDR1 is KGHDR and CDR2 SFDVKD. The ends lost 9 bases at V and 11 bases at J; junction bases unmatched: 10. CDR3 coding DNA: TGTGCCACCCGTCACGGACAGGGGTCTCCACCCCTCCACTTT. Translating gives CATRHGQGSPPLHF.

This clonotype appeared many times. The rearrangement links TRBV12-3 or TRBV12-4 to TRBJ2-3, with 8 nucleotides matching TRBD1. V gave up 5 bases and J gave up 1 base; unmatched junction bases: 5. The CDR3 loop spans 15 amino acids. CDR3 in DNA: TGTGCCAGCAGTCCCTCGACAGGGGGCACAGATACGCAGTATTTT. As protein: CASSPSTGGTDTQYF.

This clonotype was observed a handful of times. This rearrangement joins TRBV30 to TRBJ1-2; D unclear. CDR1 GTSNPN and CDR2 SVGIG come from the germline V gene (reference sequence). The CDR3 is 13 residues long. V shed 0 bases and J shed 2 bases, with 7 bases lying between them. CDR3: CAWSVETNYGYTF. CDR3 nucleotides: TGTGCCTGGAGTGTAGAGACAAACTATGGCTACACCTTC. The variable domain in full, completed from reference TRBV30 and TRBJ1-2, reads SQTIHQWPATLVQPVGSPLSLECTVEGTSNPNLYWYRQAAGRGLQLLFYSVGIGQISSEVPQNLSASRPQDRQFILSSKKLLLSDSGFYLCAWSVETNYGYTFGSGTRLTVV.

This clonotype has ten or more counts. For the CDR3, the DNA is TGTGCCAGTACTGACAGAAATAAAATCTACGAGCAGTACTTC. Its protein is CASTDRNKIYEQYF. This chain links TRBV6-1 with TRBJ2-7; D might be TRBD1 (5 bases). This CDR3 region has 14 residues. In germline, CDR1 is MNHNS, CDR2 SASEGT. Trimming took off 9 bases at V and 3 bases at J, with 18 bases between the two ends.

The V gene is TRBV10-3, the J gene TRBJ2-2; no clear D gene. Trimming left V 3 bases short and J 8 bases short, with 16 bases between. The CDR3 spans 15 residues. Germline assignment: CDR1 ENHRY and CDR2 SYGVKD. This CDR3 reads CAISDVGGAAGELFF. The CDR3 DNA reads TGTGCCATCAGTGATGTCGGCGGCGCAGCTGGGGAGCTGTTTTTT.

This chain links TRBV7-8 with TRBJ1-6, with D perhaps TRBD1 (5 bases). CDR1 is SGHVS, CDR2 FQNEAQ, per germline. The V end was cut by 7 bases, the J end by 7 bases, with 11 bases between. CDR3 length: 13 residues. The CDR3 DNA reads TGTGCCAGCAAACCCGGGGGAAATTCACCCCTCCACTTT. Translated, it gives CASKPGGNSPLHF.

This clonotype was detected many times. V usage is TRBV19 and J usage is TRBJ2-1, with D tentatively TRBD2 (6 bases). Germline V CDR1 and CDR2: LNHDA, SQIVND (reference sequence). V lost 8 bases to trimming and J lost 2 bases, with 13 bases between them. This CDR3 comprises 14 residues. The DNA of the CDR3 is TGTGCCAGTTCCCGGGACTGGGCCTACAATGAGCAGTTCTTC. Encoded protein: CASSRDWAYNEQFF.

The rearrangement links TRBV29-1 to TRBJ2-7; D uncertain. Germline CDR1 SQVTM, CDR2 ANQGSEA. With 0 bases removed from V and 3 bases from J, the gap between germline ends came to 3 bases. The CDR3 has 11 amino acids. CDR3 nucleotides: TGCAGCGTTGAAGATCTCTACGAGCAGTACTTC. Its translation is CSVEDLYEQYF.

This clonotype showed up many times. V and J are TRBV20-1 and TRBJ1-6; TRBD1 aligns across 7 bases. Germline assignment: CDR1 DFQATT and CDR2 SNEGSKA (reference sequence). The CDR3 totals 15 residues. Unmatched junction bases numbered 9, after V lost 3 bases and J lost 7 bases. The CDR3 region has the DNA TGCAGTGCTAGCCAGACAGGGCTGGGCAATTCACCCCTCCACTTT. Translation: CSASQTGLGNSPLHF.

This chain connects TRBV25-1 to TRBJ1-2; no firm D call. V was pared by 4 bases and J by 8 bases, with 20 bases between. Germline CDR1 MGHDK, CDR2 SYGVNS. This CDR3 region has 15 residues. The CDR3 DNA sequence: TGTGCCAGCAGTGGGAGTCGGTTTAAGTTTAAGGGCTACACCTTC. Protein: CASSGSRFKFKGYTF.

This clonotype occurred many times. In nucleotides, the CDR3 is TGTGCCAGCAGCTGGACAGGGGCGAGCTCCTACGAGCAGTACTTC. Protein product: CASSWTGASSYEQYF. The chain joins TRBV16 to TRBJ2-7; 9 positions match TRBD1. This CDR3 contains 15 residues. Looked up from germline, CDR1 is KGHSY and CDR2 is FQNENV. With V trimmed by 5 bases and J by 0 bases, 5 bases remained unmatched.

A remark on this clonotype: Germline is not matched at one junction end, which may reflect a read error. DNA for the CDR3: TGCGCCAGCAGCCAACCACAGGGGGGGCCAGGGACCCAGTGCTTC. Translation gives CASSQPQGGPGTQCF. This rearrangement joins TRBV4-1 to TRBJ2-5; tentative D call: TRBD1 (8 bases). The CDR3 is made up of 15 amino acids. The germline V gene encodes CDR1 MGHRA and CDR2 YSYEKL.

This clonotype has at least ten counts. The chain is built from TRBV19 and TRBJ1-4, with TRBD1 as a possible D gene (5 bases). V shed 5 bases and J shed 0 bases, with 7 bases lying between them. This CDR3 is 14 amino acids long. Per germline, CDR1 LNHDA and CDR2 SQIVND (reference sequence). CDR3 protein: CASSQGSTNEKLFF. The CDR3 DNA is TGTGCCAGTAGTCAGGGTTCAACTAATGAAAAACTGTTTTTT.